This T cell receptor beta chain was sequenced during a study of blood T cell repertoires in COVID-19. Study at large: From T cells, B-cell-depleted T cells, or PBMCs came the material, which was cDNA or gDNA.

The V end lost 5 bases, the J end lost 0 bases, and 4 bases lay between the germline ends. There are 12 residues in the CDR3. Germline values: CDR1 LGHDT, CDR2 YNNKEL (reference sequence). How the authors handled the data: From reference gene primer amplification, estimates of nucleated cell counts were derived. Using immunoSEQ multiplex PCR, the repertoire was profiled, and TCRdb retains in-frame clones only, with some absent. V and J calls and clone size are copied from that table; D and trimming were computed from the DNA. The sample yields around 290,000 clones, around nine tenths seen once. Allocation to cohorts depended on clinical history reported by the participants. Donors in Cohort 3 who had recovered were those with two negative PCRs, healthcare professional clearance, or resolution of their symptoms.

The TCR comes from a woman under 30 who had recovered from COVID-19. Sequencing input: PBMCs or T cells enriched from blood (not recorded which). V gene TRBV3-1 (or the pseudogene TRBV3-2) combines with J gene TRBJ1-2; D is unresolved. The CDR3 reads CASSRANYGYTF. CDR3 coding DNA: TGTGCCAGCAGCAGAGCTAACTATGGCTACACCTTC.